This T cell receptor beta chain came from a study of blood T cell repertoires in COVID-19. Study at large: Samples representing acute and convalescent COVID-19 were sourced from the United States, Italy and Spain. Nucleic acid was either cDNA or gDNA, and it came from T cells, B-cell-depleted T cells, or PBMCs.

The CDR3 covers 12 residues. V was cut by 6 bases and J by 4 bases, with 9 bases left in between. CDR1 and CDR2 (germline): SNHLY, FYNNEI. The repertoire was sequenced with immunoSEQ multiplex PCR; TCRdb's copy has only in-frame clones and lacks some. Among roughly 120,000 clones, approximately 90% were seen once, and the ten largest hold approximately 28%. Sample: peripheral blood. The chain employs TRBV2 and TRBJ1-1; D is possibly TRBD1 (6 bases). The TCR originated in a man in his sixties or seventies with active or convalescent COVID-19. As DNA, the CDR3 is TGTGCCAGCAGGGAACAGGGCACTGAAGCTTTCTTT. Its translation: CASREQGTEAFF. Using reference TRBV2 and TRBJ1-1 for the parts outside the CDR3, the full variable domain is EPEVTQTPSHQVTQMGQEVILRCVPISNHLYFYWYRQILGQKVEFLVSFYNNEISEKSEIFDDQFSVERPDGSNFTLKIRSTKLEDSAMYFCASREQGTEAFFGQGTRLTVV.